What follows are 32 T cell receptor beta chains derived from one specimen sequenced in a study of blood T cell repertoires in COVID-19. TCRdb's copy holds only in-frame clones and misses some; the assay was immunoSEQ multiplex PCR. The profile covers some 290,000 clones, with more than 85% appearing a single time and 3.9% taken by the ten largest. Sequencing input: PBMCs or T cells enriched from blood (not recorded which). The receptors stem from a woman aged 30 to 39 who had been exposed to COVID-19.

The V gene is TRBV10-3, the J gene TRBJ1-4; 8 bases align to TRBD1. With V trimmed by 0 bases and J by 7 bases, 4 bases remained unmatched. This CDR3 is 15 amino acids long. Germline loops: CDR1 ENHRY, CDR2 SYGVKD. CDR3 nucleotides: TGTGCCATCAGTGAGTCCGGACAGGGCGGTGAAAAACTGTTTTTT. It is translated as CAISESGQGGEKLFF.

The chain employs TRBV3-1 (or the pseudogene TRBV3-2) and TRBJ2-7, with D possibly TRBD1 on 6 matching bases. CDR3 length: 13 amino acids. Looked up from germline, CDR1 is LGHDT and CDR2 is YNNKEL (reference sequence). The V and J ends lost 4 bases and 2 bases respectively, with 9 bases between them. In nucleotides, the CDR3 is TGTGCCAGCAGCCCAGGGGTCACCTACGAGCAGTACTTC. This encodes CASSPGVTYEQYF.

A note on this clone: Other DNA sequences from this sample encode an identical CDR3 as well. The V call is TRBV5-4, the J call TRBJ2-7; TRBD1 matches at 7 bases. The CDR3 extends over 14 amino acids. V trimming: 0 bases; J trimming: 2 bases; junction bases outside the gene matches: 2. Germline values: CDR1 SGHNT, CDR2 YYREEE (reference sequence). CDR3 region: CASSLEQGTYEQYF. The CDR3 DNA reads as TGTGCCAGCAGCTTGGAACAGGGGACCTACGAGCAGTACTTC.

This chain connects TRBV28 to TRBJ2-7, with a tentative D call TRBD1 (6 bases). CDR3 length: 15 residues. V was clipped by 3 bases and J by 4 bases, with 16 bases between them. CDR1 and CDR2 (germline): MDHEN, SYDVKM. The CDR3: CASSLGPQGSYEQYF. The DNA for the CDR3 is TGTGCCAGCAGTTTGGGGCCACAGGGCTCTTACGAGCAGTACTTC.

V gene TRBV15 combines with J gene TRBJ2-1, with 12 bases fitting TRBD2. Germline CDR1 LNHNV, CDR2 YYDKDF (reference sequence). V was pared by 0 bases and J by 1 base, with 7 bases of the junction left unmatched. There are 19 residues in the CDR3. CDR3 residues: CATSRERTSGDYSYNEQFF. The CDR3 coding sequence is TGTGCCACCAGCAGAGAAAGGACTAGCGGGGATTATTCCTACAATGAGCAGTTCTTC.

In its sample, this clone was seen once. The chain's CDR3 is CASSLDGTGRTEAFF. CDR3 in DNA: TGTGCCAGCAGCTTAGACGGGACAGGACGCACTGAAGCTTTCTTT. The gene calls are TRBV11-2 and TRBJ1-1; 8 nucleotides agree with TRBD1. This CDR3 spans 15 amino acids. The V and J ends lost 0 bases and 4 bases, in that order; junction bases with no gene match: 4. Looked up from germline, CDR1 is SGHAT and CDR2 is FQNNGV.

The rearrangement joins TRBV24-1 to TRBJ2-7, with TRBD2 matching over 8 bases. Germline V gene lookup returns CDR1 KGHDR and CDR2 SFDVKD. CDR3 length equals 15 residues. V was pared by 6 bases and J by 2 bases, with 8 bases of the junction left unmatched. CDR3 in DNA: TGTGCCACCAGTCGCGATAGCGGGGCCCCCTACGAGCAGTACTTC. Translation: CATSRDSGAPYEQYF.

This chain uses TRBV19 with TRBJ1-1; D gene unclear. Germline V CDR1 and CDR2: LNHDA, SQIVND (reference sequence). The CDR3 length is 13 residues. V was pared by 4 bases and J by 4 bases, with 10 bases between. The chain's CDR3 is CASSSGRGTEAFF. The CDR3 nucleotides are TGTGCCAGTAGTAGCGGGAGAGGCACTGAAGCTTTCTTT.

V gene TRBV14 combines with J gene TRBJ1-2; D ambiguous. CDR3 length equals 13 residues. Germline CDR1 is SGHDN and CDR2 is FVKESK. The ends were cut back, 0 bases at V and 8 bases at J, with 10 bases in the middle. CDR3 nucleotide sequence: TGTGCCAGCAGCCAAGATCGGCGGGGAGGCTACACCTTC. Translating gives CASSQDRRGGYTF. The variable domain in full, with the rest retrieved from reference TRBV14 and TRBJ1-2, is EAGVTQFPSHSVIEKGQTVTLRCDPISGHDNLYWYRRVMGKEIKFLLHFVKESKQDESGMPNNRFLAERTGGTYSTLKVQPAELEDSGVYFCASSQDRRGGYTFGSGTRLTVV.

The rearrangement uses TRBV18 and TRBJ2-3, with 10 bases matching TRBD2. Germline assignment: CDR1 KGHSH and CDR2 LQKENI. CDR3 length equals 16 residues. J gave up 1 base and V 1 base, and 2 bases lay outside the gene matches. As DNA, the CDR3 is TGTGCCAGCTCACCACTTACTAGCGGGGGCACAGATACGCAGTATTTT. Its translation: CASSPLTSGGTDTQYF.

J is TRBJ1-2 and V is TRBV7-9; D is ambiguous. The germline V gene encodes CDR1 SEHNR and CDR2 FQNEAQ (reference sequence). CDR3 length equals 13 residues. V was cut by 2 bases and J by 6 bases, with 10 bases left in between. The CDR3 reads CASSLQRHDGYTF. DNA of the CDR3: TGTGCCAGCAGCTTACAAAGACATGATGGCTACACCTTC.

The chain has TRBV4-1 and TRBJ1-2; 12 bases are shared with TRBD1. Unmatched junction bases numbered 5, after V lost 0 bases and J lost 6 bases. Germline V gives CDR1 MGHRA, CDR2 YSYEKL. The CDR3 sequence is 16 residues long. The CDR3 protein is CASSQDLGDRGHGYTF. For the CDR3, the DNA is TGCGCCAGCAGCCAAGATCTTGGGGACAGGGGGCATGGCTACACCTTC.

The CDR3 nucleotides read TGTGCCAGCAGTCCTCTTGGACAGGGCAAAAACATTCAGTACTTC. Amino acid sequence: CASSPLGQGKNIQYF. This chain links TRBV27 with TRBJ2-4; 8 nucleotides agree with TRBD1. The trim removed 5 bases at V and 3 bases at J, leaving 6 bases unmatched. Germline CDR1 reads MNHEY; CDR2 reads SMNVEV (reference sequence). The CDR3 totals 15 residues.

A single count supports this clone. V usage is TRBV7-2 and J usage is TRBJ2-2, with D possibly being TRBD2 (6 bases). This CDR3 is built from 15 residues. The V gene's germline CDR1 is SGHTA and CDR2 FQGNSA. Trimming pared 1 base from V and 5 bases from J, leaving 11 bases between. CDR3 nucleotides: TGTGCCAGCAGCTTAGTAACTAGCATTACCGGGGAGCTGTTTTTT. Residues: CASSLVTSITGELFF.

This chain links TRBV5-4 with TRBJ2-2; D is perhaps TRBD2 (7 bases). Deletions cut 2 bases from V and 7 bases from J, with 18 bases between. CDR3 length: 16 residues. The germline CDR1 and CDR2 sequences are SGHNT and YYREEE (reference sequence). CDR3 DNA sequence: TGTGCCAGCAGCTTTGGCGGGGGCCCCACCTACGGGGAGCTGTTTTTT. This gives the protein CASSFGGGPTYGELFF.

The chain joins TRBV5-1 to TRBJ1-3, with D maybe TRBD1 (5 bases). The germline V gene encodes CDR1 SGHRS and CDR2 YFSETQ. The CDR3 is 14 residues long. V lost 0 bases, J lost 2 bases, and 6 bases lay in between. The CDR3: CASSLGTPGNTIYF. For the CDR3, the DNA is TGCGCCAGCAGCTTGGGGACACCTGGAAACACCATATATTTT.

The rearrangement uses TRBV19 and TRBJ2-2; D unclear. There are 14 residues in the CDR3. Germline-derived CDR1 and CDR2 are LNHDA and SQIVND (reference sequence). Deletions cut 3 bases from V and 7 bases from J, with 12 bases between. DNA for the CDR3: TGTGCCAGTAGTATTAGTGAAGATTTCGGGGAGCTGTTTTTT. Its protein is CASSISEDFGELFF.

This clone has only one observation. V and J are TRBV5-1 and TRBJ1-1; D is ambiguous. Trimming shortened V by 4 bases and J by 1 base, and 8 bases separated the two germline ends. This CDR3 has 13 amino acids. The germline V gene has CDR1 SGHRS and CDR2 YFSETQ. The CDR3 nucleotides read TGCGCCAGCAGCATCTCCAGGAACACTGAAGCTTTCTTT. Translated: CASSISRNTEAFF.

The chain carries TRBV7-3 and TRBJ2-6, with D tentatively TRBD1 (7 bases). The V end was cut by 5 bases, the J end by 0 bases, with 17 bases between. Germline values: CDR1 SGHTA, CDR2 FQGTGA. The CDR3 is 18 amino acids. DNA for the CDR3: TGTGCCAGCAGCCTCCGGGCGGGACAGAGCTCTGGGGCCAACGTCCTGACTTTC. Protein product: CASSLRAGQSSGANVLTF.

The V gene is TRBV4-1, the J gene TRBJ1-3; 8 nucleotides agree with TRBD1. Germline V gene sequence: CDR1 MGHRA, CDR2 YSYEKL. This CDR3 region has 16 residues. Losses at the gene ends were 4 bases for V and 3 bases for J; bases not matched to a gene: 8. The CDR3 sequence: CASSLGQGLLGNTIYF. CDR3 bases: TGCGCCAGCAGCCTCGGACAGGGTCTTCTTGGAAACACCATATATTTT.

Notes on this clone: In this CDR3 the conserved last residue, phenylalanine or tryptophan, is missing, so a read error is likely. This chain connects TRBV10-3 to TRBJ1-1; 7 bases are shared with TRBD1. Germline CDR1 and CDR2: ENHRY and SYGVKD. The CDR3 has 12 amino acids. Trimming at V came to 4 bases and at J to 4 bases, leaving 0 bases not matched to a gene. The DNA of the CDR3 is TGTGCCATCAGTGCAGGGGGCACTGAAGCTTTCCTT. It is translated as CAISAGGTEAFL.

The J gene is TRBJ2-2, the V gene TRBV19, with TRBD1 matching over 7 bases. CDR1 is LNHDA, CDR2 SQIVND, per germline (reference sequence). The CDR3 extends over 14 amino acids. V gave up 5 bases and J gave up 2 bases; unmatched junction bases: 2. The CDR3: CASSWDRNTGELFF. CDR3 in DNA: TGTGCCAGTAGTTGGGACAGAAACACCGGGGAGCTGTTTTTT.

Only a few counts were recorded for this clone. The chain is built from TRBV5-1 and TRBJ2-7; 9 nucleotides align to TRBD2. Trimming took 0 bases from V and 5 from J; bases not matched to a gene: 3. In germline, CDR1 is SGHRS, CDR2 YFSETQ. The CDR3 has 14 amino acids. The CDR3 spells CASSLVGGGDEQYF. The CDR3 DNA follows: TGCGCCAGCAGCTTGGTTGGCGGGGGGGACGAGCAGTACTTC.

The J gene is TRBJ2-5, the V gene TRBV7-7; TRBD1 matches at 8 bases. Germline CDR1 SSHAT, CDR2 FNYEAQ (reference sequence). The CDR3 covers 14 residues. Trimming at V came to 4 bases and at J to 1 base, leaving 2 bases not matched to a gene. The DNA for the CDR3 is TGTGCCAGCAGCTCGACAGGGGTCCAAGAGACCCAGTACTTC. Encoded protein: CASSSTGVQETQYF. The full variable domain, in which reference TRBV7-7 and TRBJ2-5 provide the parts outside the CDR3, is GAGVSQSPRYKVTKRGQDVTLRCDPISSHATLYWYQQALGQGPEFLTYFNYEAQPDKSGLPSDRFSAERPEGSISTLTIQRTEQRDSAMYRCASSSTGVQETQYFGPGTRLLVL.

This chain connects TRBV2 to TRBJ1-1, with TRBD1 matching over 8 bases. The ends lost 5 bases at V and 4 bases at J; junction bases unmatched: 0. Germline CDR1 and CDR2: SNHLY and FYNNEI. The length of the CDR3 is 12 residues. For the CDR3, the DNA is TGTGCCAGCAGTACAGGGGGCACTGAAGCTTTCTTT. As protein: CASSTGGTEAFF.

This clone turned up a few times. The V gene is TRBV10-3, the J gene TRBJ1-2, with D tentatively TRBD1 (6 bases). The ends were cut back, 6 bases at V and 0 bases at J, with 11 bases in the middle. The CDR3 is made up of 14 amino acids. CDR1 is ENHRY, CDR2 SYGVKD, per germline. The CDR3 DNA follows: TGTGCCATCAGGACAGGAGGCGCTAACTATGGCTACACCTTC. This gives the protein CAIRTGGANYGYTF.

The V gene is TRBV7-9, the J gene TRBJ2-4, with TRBD1 as a possible D gene (6 bases). The V and J ends lost 1 base and 0 bases respectively, with 13 bases between them. Germline V gene sequence: CDR1 SEHNR, CDR2 FQNEAQ (reference sequence). CDR3 length equals 17 residues. CDR3 protein: CASSLVLQGVAKNIQYF. The DNA for the CDR3 is TGTGCCAGCAGCTTAGTCCTACAGGGAGTAGCCAAAAACATTCAGTACTTC. The complete variable domain, with remaining parts taken from reference TRBV7-9 and TRBJ2-4, reads DTGVSQNPRHKITKRGQNVTFRCDPISEHNRLYWYRQTLGQGPEFLTYFQNEAQLEKSRLLSDRFSAERPKGSFSTLEIQRTEQGDSAMYLCASSLVLQGVAKNIQYFGAGTRLSVL.

The chain carries TRBV2 and TRBJ2-7; tentative D call: TRBD2 (6 bases). The CDR3 has 12 residues. V lost 6 bases and J lost 4, with 10 bases in between. The V gene's germline CDR1 is SNHLY and CDR2 FYNNEI. CDR3 in DNA: TGTGCCAGCAGCGGGGAGGCATACGAGCAGTACTTC. Translation gives CASSGEAYEQYF.

The CDR3 nucleotides are TGCGCCAGCAGCCAAGATAGGCGGGTTTCCTACAATGAGCAGTTCTTC. This encodes CASSQDRRVSYNEQFF. J is TRBJ2-1 and V is TRBV4-1, with D possibly matching TRBD2 (5 bases). Deletions cut 0 bases from V and 1 base from J, with 10 bases between. Germline CDR1 reads MGHRA; CDR2 reads YSYEKL. This CDR3 comprises 16 residues.

The gene calls are TRBV3-1 (or the pseudogene TRBV3-2) and TRBJ2-5; 7 nucleotides agree with TRBD1. This CDR3 has 17 residues. The V gene end was trimmed by 5 bases and the J gene end by 5 bases; junction bases not matched to a gene: 17. The germline V gene encodes CDR1 LGHDT and CDR2 YNNKEL (reference sequence). The CDR3 nucleotides are TGTGCCAGCAGCAACCGAACTCCGAGGGGGCCCCGGGAGACCCAGTACTTC. This gives the protein CASSNRTPRGPRETQYF.

The V and J genes are TRBV28 and TRBJ2-3, with TRBD1 matching 7 bases. Germline V gene data show CDR1 as MDHEN and CDR2 as SYDVKM. The CDR3 contains 15 residues. Trimming at V came to 3 bases and at J to 2 bases, leaving 5 bases not matched to a gene. CDR3 coding DNA: TGTGCCAGCAGTTTCCGACAGGGTCCCACAGATACGCAGTATTTT. It translates to CASSFRQGPTDTQYF. The variable domain in full, with the rest retrieved from reference TRBV28 and TRBJ2-3, is DVKVTQSSRYLVKRTGEKVFLECVQDMDHENMFWYRQDPGLGLRLIYFSYDVKMKEKGDIPEGYSVSREKKERFSLILESASTNQTSMYLCASSFRQGPTDTQYFGPGTRLTVL.

This clone was counted a single time. The DNA for the CDR3 is TGCAGCGTTCGGACCTACAGGGGCTGGAGGGAGACCCAGTACTTC. This encodes CSVRTYRGWRETQYF. V is TRBV29-1 and J is TRBJ2-5; the match to TRBD1 covers 7 bases. J gave up 5 bases and V 5 bases, and 14 bases lay outside the gene matches. The V gene's germline CDR1 is SQVTM and CDR2 ANQGSEA. The CDR3 consists of 15 residues.